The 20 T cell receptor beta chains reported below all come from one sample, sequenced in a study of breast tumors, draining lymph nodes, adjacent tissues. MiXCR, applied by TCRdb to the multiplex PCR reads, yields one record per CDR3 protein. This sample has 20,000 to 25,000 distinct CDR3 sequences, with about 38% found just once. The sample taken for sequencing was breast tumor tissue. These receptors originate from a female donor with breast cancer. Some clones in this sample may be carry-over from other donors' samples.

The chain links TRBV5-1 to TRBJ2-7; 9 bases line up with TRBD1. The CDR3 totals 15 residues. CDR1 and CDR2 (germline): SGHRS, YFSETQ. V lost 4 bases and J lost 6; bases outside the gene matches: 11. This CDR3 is CASSGTGTGSGEQYF. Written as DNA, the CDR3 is TGCGCCAGCAGCGGAACCGGGACAGGGAGTGGCGAGCAGTACTTC.

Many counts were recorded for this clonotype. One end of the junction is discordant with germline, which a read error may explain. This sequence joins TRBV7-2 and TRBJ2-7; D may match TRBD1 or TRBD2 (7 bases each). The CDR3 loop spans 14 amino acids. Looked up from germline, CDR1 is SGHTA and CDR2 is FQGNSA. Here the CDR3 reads CASSLAGGGDEQYF. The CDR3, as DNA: TGTGCCAGCAGCCTAGCAGGGGGGGGGGACGAGCAGTACTTC. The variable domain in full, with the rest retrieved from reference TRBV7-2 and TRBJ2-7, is GAGVSQSPSNKVTEKGKDVELRCDPISGHTALYWYRQSLGQGLEFLIYFQGNSAPDKSGLPSDRFSAERTGGSVSTLTIQRTQQEDSAVYLCASSLAGGGDEQYFGPGTRLTVT.

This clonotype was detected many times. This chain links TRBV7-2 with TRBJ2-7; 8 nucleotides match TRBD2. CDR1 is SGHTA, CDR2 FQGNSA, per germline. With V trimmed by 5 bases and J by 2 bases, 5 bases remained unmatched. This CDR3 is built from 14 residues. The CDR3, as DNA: TGTGCCAGCAGCACTTCGGGGGGGACCTACGAGCAGTACTTC. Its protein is CASSTSGGTYEQYF.

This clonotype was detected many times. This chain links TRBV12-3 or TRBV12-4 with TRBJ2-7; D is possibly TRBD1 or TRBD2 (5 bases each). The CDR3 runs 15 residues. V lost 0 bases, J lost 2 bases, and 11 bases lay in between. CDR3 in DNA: TGTGCCAGCAGTTTAGCGGGGGACGGAGCCTACGAGCAGTACTTC. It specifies CASSLAGDGAYEQYF.

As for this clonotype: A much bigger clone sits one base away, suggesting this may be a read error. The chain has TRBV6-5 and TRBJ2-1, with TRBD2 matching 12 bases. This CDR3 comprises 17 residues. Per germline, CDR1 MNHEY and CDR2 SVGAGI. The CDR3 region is CASSYSPTSGRDNEQLF. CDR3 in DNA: TGTGCCAGCAGTTACTCCCCGACTAGCGGGAGAGACAATGAGCAGCTCTTC.

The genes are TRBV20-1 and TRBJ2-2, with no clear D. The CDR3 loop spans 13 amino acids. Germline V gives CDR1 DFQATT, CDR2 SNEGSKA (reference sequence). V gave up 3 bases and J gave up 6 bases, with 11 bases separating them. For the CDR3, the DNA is TGCAGTGCTAGTCCCGGTTACGCCGGGGAGCTGTTTTTT. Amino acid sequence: CSASPGYAGELFF.

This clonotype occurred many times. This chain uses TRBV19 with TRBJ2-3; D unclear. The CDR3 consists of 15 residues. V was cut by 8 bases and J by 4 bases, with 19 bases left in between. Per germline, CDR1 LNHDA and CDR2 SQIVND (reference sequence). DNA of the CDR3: TGTGCCAGTTCCCTTACACCGGGCAGCGCAGATACGCAGTATTTT. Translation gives CASSLTPGSADTQYF.

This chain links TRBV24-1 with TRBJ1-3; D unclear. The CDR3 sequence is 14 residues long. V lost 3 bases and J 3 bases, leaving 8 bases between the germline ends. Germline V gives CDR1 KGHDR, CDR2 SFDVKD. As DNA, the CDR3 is TGTGCCACCAGTGATACGAGGATTGGAAACACCATATATTTT. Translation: CATSDTRIGNTIYF.

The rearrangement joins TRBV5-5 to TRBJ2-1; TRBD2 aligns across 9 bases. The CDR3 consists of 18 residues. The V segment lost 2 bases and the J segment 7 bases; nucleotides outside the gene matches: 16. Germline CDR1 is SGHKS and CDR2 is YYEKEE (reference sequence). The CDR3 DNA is TGTGCCAGCAGCTTATTGGCTAGCGGGACCTCCGGCGTGAATGAGCAGTTCTTC. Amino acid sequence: CASSLLASGTSGVNEQFF.

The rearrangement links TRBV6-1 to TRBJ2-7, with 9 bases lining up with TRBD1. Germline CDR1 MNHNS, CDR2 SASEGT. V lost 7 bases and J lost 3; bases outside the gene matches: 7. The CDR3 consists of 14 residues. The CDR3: CASNQQGAFYEQYF. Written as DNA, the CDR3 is TGTGCCAGCAATCAACAGGGGGCATTCTACGAGCAGTACTTC.

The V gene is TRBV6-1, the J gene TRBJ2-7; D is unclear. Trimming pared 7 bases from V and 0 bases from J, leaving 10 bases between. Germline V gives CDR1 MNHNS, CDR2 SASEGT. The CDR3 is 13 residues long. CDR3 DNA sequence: TGTGCCAGCACAGCCCTGAGCTCCTACGAGCAGTACTTC. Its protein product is CASTALSSYEQYF.

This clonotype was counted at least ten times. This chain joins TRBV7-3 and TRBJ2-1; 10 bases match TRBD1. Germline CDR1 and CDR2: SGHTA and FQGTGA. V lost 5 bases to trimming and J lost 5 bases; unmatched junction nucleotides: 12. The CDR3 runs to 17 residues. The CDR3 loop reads CASSPPGEGTGDNEQFF. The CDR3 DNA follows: TGTGCCAGCAGCCCCCCCGGAGAAGGGACAGGGGACAATGAGCAGTTCTTC.

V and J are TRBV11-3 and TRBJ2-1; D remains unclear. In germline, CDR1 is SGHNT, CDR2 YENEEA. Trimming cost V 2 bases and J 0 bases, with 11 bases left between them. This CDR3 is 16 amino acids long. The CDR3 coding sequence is TGTGCCAGCAGCTTATCTCGGCTGAGCTCCTACAATGAGCAGTTCTTC. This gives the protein CASSLSRLSSYNEQFF.

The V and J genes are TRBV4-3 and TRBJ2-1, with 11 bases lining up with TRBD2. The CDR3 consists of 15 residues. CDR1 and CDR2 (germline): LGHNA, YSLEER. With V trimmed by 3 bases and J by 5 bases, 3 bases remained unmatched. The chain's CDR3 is CASSHGLAGNNEQFF. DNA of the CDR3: TGCGCCAGCAGCCACGGACTAGCGGGTAACAATGAGCAGTTCTTC.

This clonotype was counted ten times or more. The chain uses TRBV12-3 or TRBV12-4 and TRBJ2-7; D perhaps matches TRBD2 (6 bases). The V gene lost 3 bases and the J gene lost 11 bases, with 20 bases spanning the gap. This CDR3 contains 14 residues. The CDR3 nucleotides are TGTGCCAGCAGTTTCCGGGGCGGGACCTCCATGGAGTACTTC. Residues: CASSFRGGTSMEYF.

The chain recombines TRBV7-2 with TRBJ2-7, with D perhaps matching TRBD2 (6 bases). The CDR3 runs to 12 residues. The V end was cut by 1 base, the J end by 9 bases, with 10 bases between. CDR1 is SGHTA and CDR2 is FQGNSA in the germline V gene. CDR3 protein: CASSLGLGGQYF. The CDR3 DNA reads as TGTGCCAGCAGCTTAGGTCTGGGGGGGCAGTACTTC.

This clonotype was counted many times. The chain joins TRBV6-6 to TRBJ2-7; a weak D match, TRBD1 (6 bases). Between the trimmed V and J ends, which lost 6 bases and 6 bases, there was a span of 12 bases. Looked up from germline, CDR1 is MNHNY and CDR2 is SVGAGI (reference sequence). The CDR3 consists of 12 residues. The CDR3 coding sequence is TGTGCCAGCAGCAGGGGCCGAAGCGAGCAGTACTTC. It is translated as CASSRGRSEQYF.

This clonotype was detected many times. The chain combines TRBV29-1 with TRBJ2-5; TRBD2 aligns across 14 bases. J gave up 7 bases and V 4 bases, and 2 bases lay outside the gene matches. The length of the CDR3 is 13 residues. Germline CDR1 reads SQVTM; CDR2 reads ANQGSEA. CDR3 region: CSVGLAGGTTQYF. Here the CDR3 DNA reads TGCAGCGTTGGACTAGCGGGGGGGACGACCCAGTACTTC.

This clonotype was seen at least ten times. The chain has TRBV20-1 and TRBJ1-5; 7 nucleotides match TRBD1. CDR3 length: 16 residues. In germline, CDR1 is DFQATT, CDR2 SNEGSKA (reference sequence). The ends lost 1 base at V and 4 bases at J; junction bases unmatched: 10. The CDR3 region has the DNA TGCAGTGCTAGAGCCCAACGACAGGGTGGAAATCAGCCCCAGCATTTT. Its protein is CSARAQRQGGNQPQHF.

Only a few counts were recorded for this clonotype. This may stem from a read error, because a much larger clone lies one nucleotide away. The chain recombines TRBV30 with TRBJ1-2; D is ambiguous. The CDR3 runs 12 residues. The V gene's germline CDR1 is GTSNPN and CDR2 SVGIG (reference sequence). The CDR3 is CAWSKGVEGYIF. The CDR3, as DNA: TGTGCCTGGAGTAAGGGAGTGGAGGGCTACATCTTC.